A selection of T cell receptor beta chains follows, all from one sample in a study of blood T cell repertoires in COVID-19. Method: immunoSEQ multiplex PCR; TCRdb's copy keeps in-frame clones and lacks some. The sample includes 20,000 to 30,000 clones, approximately 78% seen only once; the top ten take approximately 2.7%. Sequencing was performed on peripheral blood. These TCRs come from a woman in her sixties or seventies with COVID-19, enrolled during active disease. The CDR3 runs from the conserved cysteine through the conserved F or W. A D gene is named only where the DNA matches it firmly. Some rows have no size entry. The others give once, few or many, or a class for an expanded clone.

clone_size,v_call,d_call,j_call,cdr3_aa,cdr3_nt
.,TRBV6-6,TRBD1,TRBJ1-5,CASSYSGTEGNQPQHF,TGTGCCAGCAGTTACTCCGGGACAGAGGGTAATCAGCCCCAGCATTTT
.,TRBV19,TRBD1,TRBJ2-2,CASSLGQLITGELFF,TGTGCCAGTAGCTTGGGACAGCTGATCACCGGGGAGCTGTTTTTT
once,TRBV7-8,.,TRBJ1-5,CASSLGGYSNQPQHF,TGTGCCAGCAGCTTGGGAGGGTATAGCAATCAGCCCCAGCATTTT
.,TRBV9,.,TRBJ1-2,CASSVEEGATYGYTF,TGTGCCAGCAGCGTAGAGGAGGGAGCTACCTATGGCTACACCTTC
.,TRBV29-1,TRBD1,TRBJ1-1,CSVDRGTGTAEAFF,TGCAGCGTTGATCGTGGGACAGGGACGGCTGAAGCTTTCTTT
.,TRBV12-3/TRBV12-4,.,TRBJ1-1,CASSLPLHRGAFF,TGTGCCAGCAGCCTCCCATTACATCGAGGGGCTTTCTTT
.,TRBV6-5,TRBD1,TRBJ1-1,CASSGQGRAEAFF,TGTGCCAGCTCGGGACAGGGGCGTGCGGAAGCTTTCTTT
.,TRBV20-1,TRBD2,TRBJ2-3,CSASPFLAGGSTDTQYF,TGCAGTGCTAGTCCCTTTCTAGCGGGGGGGAGCACAGATACGCAGTATTTT
.,TRBV7-8,.,TRBJ1-3,CASTSFVRGGRGDGNTIYF,TGTGCCAGCACCTCGTTCGTTCGTGGAGGGAGAGGAGATGGAAACACCATATATTTT
.,TRBV4-1,.,TRBJ2-7,CASSQEELYEQYF,TGCGCCAGCAGCCAAGAGGAGCTCTACGAGCAGTACTTC
.,TRBV4-3,.,TRBJ1-3,CASSQDAGGSGNTIYF,TGCGCCAGCAGCCAAGATGCGGGGGGCTCTGGAAACACCATATATTTT
.,TRBV10-1,.,TRBJ1-4,CASSGQFETNEKLFF,TGCGCCAGCAGTGGCCAGTTTGAAACTAATGAAAAACTGTTTTTT
.,TRBV7-9,.,TRBJ1-1,CASSLDIVAFF,TGTGCCAGCAGCTTAGACATTGTGGCTTTCTTT
.,TRBV5-5,.,TRBJ1-2,CASSLDPTTYGYTF,TGTGCCAGCAGCTTGGACCCGACAACGTATGGCTACACCTTC
.,TRBV29-1,TRBD1,TRBJ1-2,CSVDVQGTNYGYTF,TGCAGCGTTGATGTACAGGGGACTAACTATGGCTACACCTTC
.,TRBV18,TRBD2,TRBJ2-1,CASSPLRTSGEQFF,TGTGCCAGCTCACCCCTTAGGACTAGCGGGGAGCAGTTCTTC
.,TRBV18,TRBD1,TRBJ1-5,CASSPTGRDQPQHF,TGTGCCAGCTCACCGACAGGGCGTGATCAGCCCCAGCATTTT
.,TRBV5-1,.,TRBJ2-5,CASSSISGQETQYF,TGCGCCAGCAGCTCCATTAGCGGCCAAGAGACCCAGTACTTC
.,TRBV5-6,.,TRBJ2-1,CASSLRGFSNEQFF,TGTGCCAGCAGCTTACGCGGGTTCTCCAATGAGCAGTTCTTC
.,TRBV29-1,TRBD2,TRBJ2-2,CSVEDGRVAGELFF,TGCAGCGTTGAAGACGGGAGGGTGGCCGGGGAGCTGTTTTTT
.,TRBV6-5,.,TRBJ1-5,CASSPGISNQPQHF,TGTGCCAGCAGCCCAGGGATCAGCAATCAGCCCCAGCATTTT
.,TRBV18,.,TRBJ1-1,CASSRGNTEAFF,TGTGCCAGCTCCAGGGGGAACACTGAAGCTTTCTTT
once,TRBV20-1,TRBD2,TRBJ2-3,CSASGREKTDTQYF,TGCAGTGCTAGTGGGCGGGAGAAGACAGATACGCAGTATTTT
.,TRBV7-2,TRBD1,TRBJ2-7,CASSPWGTGIYEQYF,TGTGCCAGCAGCCCTTGGGGGACAGGGATCTACGAGCAGTACTTC
.,TRBV6-5,.,TRBJ1-2,CASSTGNYGYTF,TGTGCCAGCAGTACAGGGAACTATGGCTACACCTTC
few,TRBV7-2,TRBD2,TRBJ2-1,CASSDRTSRVHNEQFF,TGTGCCAGCAGCGATCGGACTAGCAGGGTACACAATGAGCAGTTCTTC
.,TRBV5-4,TRBD1,TRBJ2-7,CASSLPGTGIDEQYF,TGTGCCAGCAGCTTGCCTGGGACAGGGATTGACGAGCAGTACTTC
.,TRBV12-5,TRBD2,TRBJ2-5,CASGLGLAGTETQYF,TGTGCTAGTGGTTTGGGACTAGCGGGGACAGAGACCCAGTACTTC
.,TRBV7-2,.,TRBJ1-2,CASSVDGRRDYGYTF,TGTGCCAGCAGCGTAGACGGCCGGAGAGACTATGGCTACACCTTC
.,TRBV5-4,.,TRBJ2-3,CASSLGLSTDTQYF,TGTGCCAGCAGCTTAGGACTCAGCACAGATACGCAGTATTTT
once,TRBV7-2,.,TRBJ1-6,CASSLGRQGTPLHF,TGTGCCAGCAGCTTAGGGCGCCAGGGAACACCCCTCCACTTT
.,TRBV18,TRBD2,TRBJ2-1,CASSLRLAVYNEQFF,TGTGCCAGCTCACTCCGGCTAGCGGTCTACAATGAGCAGTTCTTC
few,TRBV11-2,.,TRBJ2-1,CASRHPGGSYNEQFF,TGTGCCAGCAGGCACCCCGGGGGTTCCTACAATGAGCAGTTCTTC
once,TRBV10-3,.,TRBJ1-2,CAVPTRGDGYTF,TGTGCCGTCCCAACCAGAGGAGATGGCTACACCTTC
.,TRBV6-4,.,TRBJ2-3,CASSDSPGTDTQYF,TGTGCCAGCAGTGACAGTCCGGGAACAGATACGCAGTATTTT
.,TRBV7-2,.,TRBJ1-5,CASSLGGDQPQHF,TGTGCCAGCAGCTTGGGGGGGGATCAGCCCCAGCATTTT
.,TRBV5-1,TRBD1,TRBJ2-5,CASSGTGGLRETQYF,TGCGCCAGCAGCGGTACAGGGGGCCTAAGAGAGACCCAGTACTTC
.,TRBV9,.,TRBJ2-1,CASSEGTGLHNEQFF,TGTGCCAGCAGCGAGGGCACGGGACTTCACAATGAGCAGTTCTTC
.,TRBV5-1,.,TRBJ1-5,CASSFGGTEPQHF,TGCGCCAGCAGCTTTGGTGGTACGGAGCCCCAGCATTTT
few,TRBV18,.,TRBJ2-6,CASSPSAGSGANVLTF,TGTGCCAGCTCACCATCAGCAGGGTCTGGGGCCAACGTCCTGACTTTC